This TCR beta chain was obtained from a study of cytomegalovirus exposure and HLA in healthy donors. This clone was seen only a few times. A junction end diverges from the germline sequence, so it may reflect a read error. It was with 60 Vbeta and 13 Jbeta primers that the PCR ran. The data were produced by immunoSEQ multiplex PCR, yet TCRdb's version contains in-frame clones alone and is incomplete. The sample lists tens of thousands of clones, approximately 65% seen once, with about 5.4% in the top ten. The CDR3 sequence is 15 residues long. Germline loops: CDR1 LNHDA, CDR2 SQIVND (reference sequence).

Sequenced material: PBMCs. The sequence derives from a woman younger than 45 in good health and CMV-seropositive. V usage is TRBV19 and J usage is TRBJ1-2; TRBD1 matches at 8 bases. The DNA for the CDR3 is TGTGCCAGCAGTAGGTTGGGACAGGCTTTATATGGCTACACCTTC. This translates into CASSRLGQALYGYTF.